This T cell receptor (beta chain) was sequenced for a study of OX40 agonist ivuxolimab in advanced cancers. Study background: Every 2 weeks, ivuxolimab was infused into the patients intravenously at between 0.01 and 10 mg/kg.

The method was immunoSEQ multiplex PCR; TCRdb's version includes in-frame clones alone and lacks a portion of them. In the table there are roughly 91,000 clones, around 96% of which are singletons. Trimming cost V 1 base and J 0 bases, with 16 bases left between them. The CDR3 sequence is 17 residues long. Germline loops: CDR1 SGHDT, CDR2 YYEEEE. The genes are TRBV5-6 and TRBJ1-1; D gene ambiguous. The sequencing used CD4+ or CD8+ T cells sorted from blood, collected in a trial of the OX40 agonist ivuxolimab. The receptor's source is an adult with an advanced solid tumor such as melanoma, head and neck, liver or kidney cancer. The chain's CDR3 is CASSLSSSTIMNTEAFF. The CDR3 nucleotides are TGTGCCAGCAGCTTGTCAAGCTCCACCATCATGAACACTGAAGCTTTCTTT.